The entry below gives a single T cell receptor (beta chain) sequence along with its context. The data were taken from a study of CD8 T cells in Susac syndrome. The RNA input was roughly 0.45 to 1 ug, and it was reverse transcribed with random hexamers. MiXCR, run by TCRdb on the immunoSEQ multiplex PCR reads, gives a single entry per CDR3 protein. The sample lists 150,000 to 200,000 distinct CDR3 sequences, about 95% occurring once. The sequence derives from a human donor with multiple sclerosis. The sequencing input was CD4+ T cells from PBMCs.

This CDR3 is CASRPGGSSYNEQFF. The CDR3 region has the DNA TGTGCCAGCAGACCCGGGGGGAGCTCCTACAATGAGCAGTTCTTC. This rearrangement joins TRBV6-5 to TRBJ2-1; 7 bases line up with TRBD2. The CDR3 runs to 15 residues. J gave up 0 bases and V 6 bases, and 5 bases lay outside the gene matches. Looked up from germline, CDR1 is MNHEY and CDR2 is SVGAGI.